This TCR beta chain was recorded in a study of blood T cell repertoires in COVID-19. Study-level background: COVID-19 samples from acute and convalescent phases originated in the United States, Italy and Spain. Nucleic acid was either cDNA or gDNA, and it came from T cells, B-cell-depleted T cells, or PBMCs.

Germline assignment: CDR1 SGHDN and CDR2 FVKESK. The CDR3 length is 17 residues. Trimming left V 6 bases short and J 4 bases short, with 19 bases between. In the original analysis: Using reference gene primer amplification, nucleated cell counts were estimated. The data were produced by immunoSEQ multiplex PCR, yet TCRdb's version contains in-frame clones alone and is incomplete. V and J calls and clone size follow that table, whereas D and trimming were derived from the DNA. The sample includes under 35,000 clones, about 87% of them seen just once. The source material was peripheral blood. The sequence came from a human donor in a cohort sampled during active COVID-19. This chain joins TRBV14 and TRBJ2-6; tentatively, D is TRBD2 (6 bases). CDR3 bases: TGTGCCAGCAGAAGGGCCAGTGCGGGGATCGGGGCCAACGTCCTGACTTTC. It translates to CASRRASAGIGANVLTF.